This T cell receptor (beta chain) was recovered during a study of identical twins. cDNA molecules carried unique molecular identifiers, and template switching added a universal primer site. TCRdb recomputed calls from the 5' RACE reads with MiXCR, one row per CDR3 protein. The table records about 520,000 distinct CDR3 sequences, under 25% of them present only once. V lost 0 bases to trimming and J lost 6 bases; unmatched junction nucleotides: 1. CDR1 and CDR2 from the germline V gene are SGHRS and YFSETQ. The CDR3 runs to 14 residues. The same specimen was also included in a second study, on T cells expressing NK-cell markers. That study adds: More than 5 donors carried dominant NKG2C+ clonotypes that made up roughly 1.0-7.5% of their CD8+ T cells. In several donors, these clonotypes also led the CD3+CD56-NKG2C+ fraction.

The receptor was isolated from a woman between 18 and 29 years old in good health. Material for sequencing was CD4+ T cells sorted from blood. The chain links TRBV5-1 to TRBJ2-7; 12 bases align to TRBD2. This chain's CDR3 is CASSLGLAGAEQYF. The CDR3 DNA reads as TGCGCCAGCAGCTTGGGACTAGCGGGAGCCGAGCAGTACTTC.